A selection of T cell receptor beta chains follows, all from one sample in a study of cytomegalovirus exposure and HLA in healthy donors. The repertoire was sequenced with immunoSEQ multiplex PCR; TCRdb's copy has only in-frame clones and lacks some. In the table there are some 65,000 clones, 62% of which are singletons. The sequenced material came from PBMCs. The source of these receptors is a man aged 25-45 years in good health and CMV-seronegative. The CDR3 runs from the conserved cysteine through the conserved F or W. The order of the fields is D gene, V gene, J gene, clone size, CDR3 DNA, CDR3 protein. The D gene is left open where the match is weak. Clone size is shown for a subset of rows, as once, few, many or a class of expanded clone.

TRBD1	TRBV29-1	TRBJ2-1	NA	TGCAGCGCCATGGACAGGGGGTACTACAATGAGCAGTTCTTC	CSAMDRGYYNEQFF
NA	TRBV11-2	TRBJ1-2	NA	TGTGCCAGCAGCCGAGAGGGTGATGGCTACACCTTC	CASSREGDGYTF
TRBD1	TRBV19	TRBJ2-7	NA	TGTGCCAGTAGTCCGGGGACAGGGAACGAGCAGTACTTC	CASSPGTGNEQYF
TRBD1	TRBV4-1	TRBJ1-2	NA	TGCGCCAGCAGTCCCCGCGATTCAGGGGGCAACTATGGCTACACCTTC	CASSPRDSGGNYGYTF
NA	TRBV6-6	TRBJ1-3	few	TGTGCCAGCATAGGCGCGGCGAGCTCTGGAAACACCATATATTTT	CASIGAASSGNTIYF
TRBD2	TRBV5-1	TRBJ2-3	NA	TGCGCCAGCAGCTATCGACTAGCGGAGACCACAGATACGCAGTATTTT	CASSYRLAETTDTQYF
NA	TRBV7-9	TRBJ2-5	NA	TGTGCCAGCAGCCAACCAACCGGTGAGACCCAGTACTTC	CASSQPTGETQYF
NA	TRBV5-8	TRBJ2-1	few	TGTGCCAGCAGCCTGCTTATTAACGGACAGATATACAATGAGCAGTTCTTC	CASSLLINGQIYNEQFF
TRBD1	TRBV4-1	TRBJ2-1	NA	TGCGCCAGCAGCGGGACAGGGGGCAACAATGAGCAGTTCTTC	CASSGTGGNNEQFF
NA	TRBV10-3	TRBJ1-5	NA	TGTGCCATCAGCGACAGTTACGATCAGCCCCAGCATTTT	CAISDSYDQPQHF
NA	TRBV9	TRBJ2-5	NA	TGTGCCAGCAGCCCGACGACAGGTTTAGAGACCCAGTACTTC	CASSPTTGLETQYF